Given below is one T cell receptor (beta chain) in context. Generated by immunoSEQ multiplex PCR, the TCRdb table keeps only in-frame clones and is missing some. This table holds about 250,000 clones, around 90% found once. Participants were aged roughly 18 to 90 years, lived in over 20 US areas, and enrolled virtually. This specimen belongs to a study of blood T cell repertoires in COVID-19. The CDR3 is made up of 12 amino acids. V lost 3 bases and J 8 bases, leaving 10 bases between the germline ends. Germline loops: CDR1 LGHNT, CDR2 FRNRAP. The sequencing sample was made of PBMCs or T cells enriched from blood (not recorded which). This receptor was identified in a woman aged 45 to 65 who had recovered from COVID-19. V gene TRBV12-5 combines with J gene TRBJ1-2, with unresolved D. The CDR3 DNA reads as TGTGCTAGTGGTTTCGCAGAGGGCGGCTACACCTTC. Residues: CASGFAEGGYTF.